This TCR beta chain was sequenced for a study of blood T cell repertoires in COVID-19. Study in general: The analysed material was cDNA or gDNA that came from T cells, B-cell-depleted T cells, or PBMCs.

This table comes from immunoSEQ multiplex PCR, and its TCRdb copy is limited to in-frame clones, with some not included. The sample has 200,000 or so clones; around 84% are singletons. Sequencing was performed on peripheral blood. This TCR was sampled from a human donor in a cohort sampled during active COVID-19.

CDR3 protein: CASSEGGRGTGELFF. In DNA, the CDR3 is TGTGCCAGCAGTGAGGGGGGGCGCGGCACCGGGGAGCTGTTTTTT. This chain joins TRBV2 and TRBJ2-2; the D gene is possibly TRBD2 (7 bases). The CDR3 loop spans 15 amino acids. Germline assignment: CDR1 SNHLY and CDR2 FYNNEI. Trimming stripped 3 bases from V and 4 bases from J, with 12 bases between.